This is a list of T cell receptor beta chains from one sample in a study of cytomegalovirus exposure and HLA in healthy donors. Sequencing was performed with immunoSEQ multiplex PCR; in TCRdb, only in-frame clones are kept and a portion is missing. The table includes about 170,000 clones, approximately 85% detected once. Sequenced material: PBMCs. All receptors derive from a girl aged 2 to 9 in good health and CMV-seropositive. CDR3s include the opening cysteine and the closing phenylalanine or tryptophan. D genes are given only for firm matches. Some rows have no size entry. The others give once, few or many, or a class for an expanded clone.

clone_size,j_call,d_call,v_call,cdr3_nt,cdr3_aa
NA,TRBJ2-7,TRBD1,TRBV11-2,TGTGCCAGCAGCTCGGGACAGGGGGCGGCCTACGAGCAGTACTTC,CASSSGQGAAYEQYF
NA,TRBJ2-2,TRBD2,TRBV12-5,TGTGCTAGTGGTTTGGCCCTAGCGGGACCCACCGGGGAGCTGTTTTTT,CASGLALAGPTGELFF
NA,TRBJ1-4,TRBD1,TRBV30,TGTGCCTGGAACTCAGGACAGGGAGGGGGCCTTAATGAAAAACTGTTTTTT,CAWNSGQGGGLNEKLFF
NA,TRBJ1-2,NA,TRBV10-3,TGTGCCATCAGTGAGGTCACAGGGAACTATGGCTACACCTTC,CAISEVTGNYGYTF
NA,TRBJ2-7,NA,TRBV5-1,TGCGCCAGCAGCTTGTCGCCAGGGACACTTTCCTACGAGCAGTACTTC,CASSLSPGTLSYEQYF
NA,TRBJ2-5,TRBD2,TRBV6-1,TGTGCCAGCAGTGGAATAGCGGGAGTGGGGGAGACCCAGTACTTC,CASSGIAGVGETQYF
NA,TRBJ1-1,TRBD1,TRBV28,TGTGCCAGCAGTTCGACCGGGACAGGCACCTCGAACACTGAAGCTTTCTTT,CASSSTGTGTSNTEAFF
NA,TRBJ2-2,NA,TRBV30,TGTGCCTGGAGCAATCTCCCGGTGGGGGAGCTGTTTTTT,CAWSNLPVGELFF
NA,TRBJ2-2,TRBD2,TRBV5-1,TGCGCCAGCAGCGCCGGGGGGGACGGGTCGAACACCGGGGAGCTGTTTTTT,CASSAGGDGSNTGELFF
NA,TRBJ1-5,NA,TRBV4-2,TGTGCCAGCAGCCAATCCAGGGGTCAGCCCCAGCATTTT,CASSQSRGQPQHF
NA,TRBJ2-7,TRBD1,TRBV7-9,TGTGCCAGCAGTTCCGACAGGGGCAACGAGCAGTACTTC,CASSSDRGNEQYF
NA,TRBJ1-2,NA,TRBV5-1,TGCGCCAGCAGCTTGGAGGATCGGGGAAATTATGGCTACACCTTC,CASSLEDRGNYGYTF
NA,TRBJ1-1,NA,TRBV4-2,TGTGCCAGCAGCCAAGATCAGGGGTCCGGTAGCACTGAAGCTTTCTTT,CASSQDQGSGSTEAFF
once,TRBJ2-1,TRBD1,TRBV9,TGTGCCAGCAGCGTAGTAGGGGACAGGGGCTACAATGAGCAGTTCTTC,CASSVVGDRGYNEQFF
NA,TRBJ2-7,NA,TRBV7-7,TGTGCTAGCAGCTTAGTCGGAAGGGGTGGCATGAGGGAGCAGTACTTC,CASSLVGRGGMREQYF
NA,TRBJ2-7,TRBD2,TRBV15,TGTGCCACCAGCTACCGGACTAGCTCTGGCGAGCAGTACTTC,CATSYRTSSGEQYF
NA,TRBJ2-3,NA,TRBV6-1,TGTGCCACCCGCGTCCCTAGCACAGATACGCAGTATTTT,CATRVPSTDTQYF
NA,TRBJ1-5,NA,TRBV28,TGTGCCAGCAACCCGGGGGGTTTGGGTCAGCCCCAGCATTTT,CASNPGGLGQPQHF
NA,TRBJ2-3,NA,TRBV11-2,TGTGCCAGCAGCTTAGGTCAGGGGCCAGATACGCAGTATTTT,CASSLGQGPDTQYF
NA,TRBJ2-7,TRBD1,TRBV2,TGTGCCAGCACCGACAGGGGGTACGAGCAGTACTTC,CASTDRGYEQYF
NA,TRBJ1-5,NA,TRBV28,TGTGCCACCAATCGAGGAATTAGCAATCAGCCCCAGCATTTT,CATNRGISNQPQHF
NA,TRBJ2-5,NA,TRBV28,TGTGCCAGCAGTGCTCGGGACACCCCCTACCAAGAGACCCAGTACTTC,CASSARDTPYQETQYF
NA,TRBJ2-5,TRBD2,TRBV30,TGTGCGCATTACGTAGGACTAGCGGGATTATCGGAGACCCAGTACTTC,CAHYVGLAGLSETQYF
NA,TRBJ1-1,TRBD1,TRBV10-1,TGCGCCAGCAGTTCCAAGGACAGGGCTGAAGCTTTCTTT,CASSSKDRAEAFF
NA,TRBJ2-7,NA,TRBV4-1,TGCGCCAGCAGCCAGGTGGGGACACTTCTCCCGCGGCAGTACTTC,CASSQVGTLLPRQYF
NA,TRBJ2-7,TRBD2,TRBV2,TGTGCCAGCGGCGAGGGACTAGCGGGAGTTTCCCACGAGCAGTACTTC,CASGEGLAGVSHEQYF
NA,TRBJ1-5,TRBD1,TRBV28,TGTGCCAGCAGTTTATGGGTGGGACAGGGGAATCAGCCCCAGCATTTT,CASSLWVGQGNQPQHF
NA,TRBJ2-3,NA,TRBV28,TGTGCCAGCAGTTTGACAGGACTCTACACAGATACGCAGTATTTT,CASSLTGLYTDTQYF
NA,TRBJ1-2,NA,TRBV5-4,TGTGCCAGCAGCTTGGTGACAGTTAACTATGGCTACACCTTC,CASSLVTVNYGYTF
NA,TRBJ1-3,NA,TRBV30,TGTGCCTGGAGAGAAGGGAGCTCTGGAAACACCATATATTTT,CAWREGSSGNTIYF
NA,TRBJ2-3,TRBD2,TRBV10-1,TGCGCCAGCAGTCCGGGAGGGCCAACAGATACGCAGTATTTT,CASSPGGPTDTQYF
NA,TRBJ1-5,TRBD1,TRBV28,TGTGCCAGCAGGAGGGACAGGGTCATGTTATGGGGCAATCAGCCCCAGCATTTT,CASRRDRVMLWGNQPQHF
NA,TRBJ1-4,NA,TRBV21-1,TGTGCCAGCAGCCAATCTCCCAGGGGGCGCGAAGAAAAACTGTTTTTT,CASSQSPRGREEKLFF
NA,TRBJ2-2,NA,TRBV4-1,TGCGCCAGCAGCCCGCCGGTTGGCACCGGGGAGCTGTTTTTT,CASSPPVGTGELFF
NA,TRBJ2-3,TRBD2,TRBV30,TGTGCCTGGAGTGCCCGACGACTAGCAGGGTTCCTCGGCCGCACAGATACGCAGTATTTT,CAWSARRLAGFLGRTDTQYF
NA,TRBJ1-5,NA,TRBV30,TGTGCCTGGGACAAAAACAATCAGCCCCAGCATTTT,CAWDKNNQPQHF
NA,TRBJ2-3,TRBD2,TRBV4-1,TGCGCCAGCAGCCAAGTACTAGCGGACACAGATACGCAGTATTTT,CASSQVLADTDTQYF
NA,TRBJ2-6,NA,TRBV28,TGTGCCAGCAGGCGGGACTTCTCTGGGGCCAACGTCCTGACTTTC,CASRRDFSGANVLTF
NA,TRBJ2-1,NA,TRBV9,TGTGCCAGCAGCCCATTAAGTGCGTGGAGCTCCTACAATGAGCAGTTCTTC,CASSPLSAWSSYNEQFF
few,TRBJ2-2,NA,TRBV28,TGTGCCAGCAGTCCAGGCGATTTCAACACCGGGGAGCTGTTTTTT,CASSPGDFNTGELFF
NA,TRBJ2-1,NA,TRBV13,TGTGCCAGCAGCAAAGGGTCTAACGGGGCCTACAATGAGCAGTTCTTC,CASSKGSNGAYNEQFF
few,TRBJ2-1,TRBD2,TRBV5-1,TGCGCCAGCAGCTTGTTGGCACTAGCGGTCTACAATGAGCAGTTCTTC,CASSLLALAVYNEQFF
NA,TRBJ2-2,NA,TRBV27,TGTGCCAGCAGTTTACTAAGCGGGGAGCTGTTTTTT,CASSLLSGELFF
NA,TRBJ1-2,TRBD1,TRBV9,TGTGCCAGCAGCGTAGAAATCGGGACAGTCTCTGGCTACACCTTC,CASSVEIGTVSGYTF
NA,TRBJ1-2,TRBD1,TRBV28,TGTGCCAGCAGTTCGCCCGGGACAGGGGATGGCTACACCTTC,CASSSPGTGDGYTF
NA,TRBJ1-2,TRBD1,TRBV5-4,TGTGCCAGCACCGCGGACAGGGGGCTTGGTGGCTACACCTTC,CASTADRGLGGYTF